The 32 T cell receptor beta chains presented below share a single source sample, sequenced in a study of cytomegalovirus exposure and HLA in healthy donors. This table comes from immunoSEQ multiplex PCR, and its TCRdb copy is limited to in-frame clones, with some not included. The sample comprises approximately 170,000 clones, more than 80% of which are singletons, and approximately 3% rests with the top ten. Sequencing was carried out using PBMCs. The source of these receptors is a woman between 18 and 29 years old in good health and CMV-seropositive.

CDR3 region: CAWGAEDGELFF. CDR3 nucleotides: TGTGCCTGGGGGGCCGAGGACGGGGAGCTGTTTTTT. This sequence joins TRBV30 and TRBJ2-2, with a possible D match to TRBD1 (5 bases). The CDR3 loop spans 12 amino acids. Germline V lookup: CDR1 GTSNPN, CDR2 SVGIG (reference sequence). Trimming removed 5 bases at V and 7 bases at J, with 11 bases between.

The V call is TRBV7-9, the J call TRBJ1-1, with D possibly matching TRBD1 (6 bases). The CDR3 covers 14 residues. The V gene lost 3 bases and the J gene lost 7 bases, with 15 bases spanning the gap. Germline V gives CDR1 SEHNR, CDR2 FQNEAQ (reference sequence). The CDR3 DNA sequence: TGTGCCAGCAGCTTTCTGGGGGCGCAAAGTGAAGCTTTCTTT. Translating gives CASSFLGAQSEAFF.

This clone has more than one count but fewer than ten. The V call is TRBV25-1, the J call TRBJ2-7, with D unclear. Germline V gene data show CDR1 as MGHDK and CDR2 as SYGVNS. The ends were cut back, 5 bases at V and 5 bases at J, with 7 bases in the middle. The CDR3 is made up of 11 amino acids. The CDR3 sequence: CASSLADEQYF. The CDR3 DNA follows: TGTGCCAGCAGTTTGGCGGACGAGCAGTACTTC.

A single count supports this clone. The chain employs TRBV10-3 and TRBJ2-7; tentative D call: TRBD1 (5 bases). CDR3 length: 13 residues. V was trimmed by 2 bases and J by 3 bases, leaving 8 bases between them. The germline CDR1 and CDR2 sequences are ENHRY and SYGVKD. In DNA form, the CDR3 reads TGTGCCATCAGTGAGGTAAGGGGCTACGAGCAGTACTTC. This encodes CAISEVRGYEQYF.

The V and J genes are TRBV7-2 and TRBJ2-7; 12 positions match TRBD2. The V segment lost 5 bases and the J segment 4 bases; nucleotides outside the gene matches: 6. CDR3 length: 15 amino acids. From germline, CDR1 is SGHTA and CDR2 FQGNSA. The CDR3 DNA follows: TGTGCCAGCAGCCTATGGACTAGCGGGACGTACGAGCAGTACTTC. Residues: CASSLWTSGTYEQYF.

The chain carries TRBV5-1 and TRBJ1-1; no clear D. Germline CDR1 SGHRS, CDR2 YFSETQ. Trimming stripped 1 base from V and 1 base from J, with 5 bases between. The CDR3 is made up of 13 amino acids. CDR3 loop: CASSLIRNTEAFF. In nucleotides, the CDR3 is TGCGCCAGCAGCTTGATCAGGAACACTGAAGCTTTCTTT.

This sequence joins TRBV2 and TRBJ1-5; D uncertain. Germline V gives CDR1 SNHLY, CDR2 FYNNEI. V shed 6 bases and J shed 6 bases, with 9 bases lying between them. The length of the CDR3 is 12 residues. CDR3 sequence reads: CASSPDSQPQHF. CDR3 DNA: TGTGCCAGCAGCCCCGACTCTCAGCCCCAGCATTTT.

The chain employs TRBV30 and TRBJ1-1; 8 bases match TRBD1. The CDR3 sequence is 12 residues long. Germline CDR1 and CDR2: GTSNPN and SVGIG (reference sequence). V shed 6 bases, J shed 9 bases, and the junction held 9 bases outside the gene matches. Here the CDR3 DNA reads TGTGCCTGTCGGGCAGGGGGCTTGAAAGCTTTCTTT. This sequence encodes CACRAGGLKAFF.

This rearrangement joins TRBV28 to TRBJ2-1; perhaps TRBD2 as D (5 bases). Germline V lookup: CDR1 MDHEN, CDR2 SYDVKM. The V end was cut by 3 bases, the J end by 7 bases, with 10 bases between. The CDR3 runs 13 residues. CDR3 in DNA: TGTGCCAGCAGTTTGCGGCGAGGGAATGAGCAGTTCTTC. It is translated as CASSLRRGNEQFF.

The CDR3, as DNA: TGTGCCAGCTCGGACCCCCGGGGACTCTACGAGCAGTACTTC. Its protein is CASSDPRGLYEQYF. The chain combines TRBV18 with TRBJ2-7, with D maybe TRBD2 (6 bases). Germline V gene sequence: CDR1 KGHSH, CDR2 LQKENI. Trimming shortened V by 6 bases and J by 3 bases, and 15 bases separated the two germline ends. The CDR3 extends over 14 amino acids.

As for this clone: The sample contains more than one DNA sequence encoding this CDR3. The chain is built from TRBV2 and TRBJ1-2; D uncertain. This CDR3 is built from 13 residues. Trimming took off 3 bases at V and 3 bases at J, with 8 bases between the two ends. Per germline, CDR1 SNHLY and CDR2 FYNNEI. For the CDR3, the DNA is TGTGCCAGCAGTGAGGAGGGTCACTATGGCTACACCTTC. As protein: CASSEEGHYGYTF.

DNA for the CDR3: TGTGCCAGCAGGGGGGGACTAGCGTTGGTTGTCGGCACAGATACGCAGTATTTT. Protein: CASRGGLALVVGTDTQYF. The chain combines TRBV2 with TRBJ2-3; TRBD2 agrees at 10 bases. Germline loops: CDR1 SNHLY, CDR2 FYNNEI. This CDR3 spans 18 amino acids. J was trimmed by 1 base and V by 6 bases; bases with no gene match: 13.

This clone was recorded only once. One junction end disagrees with the germline gene, perhaps due to a read error. This chain uses TRBV23-1 with TRBJ1-1; no clear D gene. TRBV23-1 is classed as an ORF, of uncertain function. The CDR3 extends over 16 amino acids. The CDR3 DNA is TGCGCCAGCAGTCAATCTATACAGATCATGAACGCTGAAGCTTTCTTT. Protein product: CASSQSIQIMNAEAFF.

The gene calls are TRBV4-3 and TRBJ2-3; the match to TRBD2 covers 13 bases. Trimming removed 3 bases from V and 5 bases from J; junction bases left unmatched: 8. CDR3 length: 17 amino acids. The germline V gene has CDR1 LGHNA and CDR2 YSLEER. The CDR3 DNA sequence: TGCGCCAGCAGCCATTTGACTAGCGGGAGGCCGGTAGATACGCAGTATTTT. Protein product: CASSHLTSGRPVDTQYF.

V gene TRBV19 combines with J gene TRBJ2-1; D might be TRBD2 (6 bases). Per the germline V gene, CDR1 is LNHDA and CDR2 is SQIVND (reference sequence). The CDR3 consists of 14 residues. V shed 6 bases and J shed 9 bases, with 18 bases lying between them. CDR3 coding DNA: TGTGCCAGTAGATCCCTAGGGTCCGGGGGTGAGCAGTTCTTC. This gives the protein CASRSLGSGGEQFF.

J is TRBJ1-2 and V is TRBV6-1; D is undetermined. The length of the CDR3 is 13 residues. The germline V gene has CDR1 MNHNS and CDR2 SASEGT. Trimming removed 4 bases at V and 6 bases at J, with 12 bases between. The CDR3 DNA reads TGTGCCAGCAGTGGGCCGGGATTCCATGGCTACACCTTC. Its protein is CASSGPGFHGYTF.

The genes are TRBV5-1 and TRBJ2-1; D is uncertain. Germline CDR1 SGHRS, CDR2 YFSETQ. CDR3 size: 14 residues. V lost 1 base and J lost 8, with 13 bases in between. This CDR3 reads CASSLSALPDEQFF. The CDR3 region has the DNA TGCGCCAGCAGCTTGAGTGCGTTGCCCGATGAGCAGTTCTTC.

The chain has TRBV11-2 and TRBJ2-3; D is perhaps TRBD2 (5 bases). Looked up from germline, CDR1 is SGHAT and CDR2 is FQNNGV. Trimming left V 0 bases short and J 3 bases short, with 13 bases between. The CDR3 loop spans 16 amino acids. CDR3 DNA: TGTGCCAGCAGCTTAGATCCACGGGGAAGGACAGATACGCAGTATTTT. This encodes CASSLDPRGRTDTQYF.

The rearrangement uses TRBV13 and TRBJ2-7, with unresolved D. The V and J ends lost 0 bases and 0 bases respectively, with 6 bases between them. Germline CDR1 is PRHDT and CDR2 is FYEKMQ (reference sequence). This CDR3 is built from 14 residues. CDR3 nucleotides: TGTGCCAGCAGCTTAGGTTCCGGCTCCTACGAGCAGTACTTC. Its translation is CASSLGSGSYEQYF.

The chain is built from TRBV28 and TRBJ1-2; TRBD1 is a possible D gene (6 bases). CDR1 is MDHEN and CDR2 is SYDVKM in the germline V gene. The ends were cut back, 3 bases at V and 2 bases at J, with 19 bases in the middle. CDR3 size: 17 residues. As DNA, the CDR3 is TGTGCCAGCAGTTTGACGAGGGGGGGAATCAGCAACTATGGCTACACCTTC. This gives the protein CASSLTRGGISNYGYTF.

The chain combines TRBV27 with TRBJ2-7; unclear D gene. From germline, CDR1 is MNHEY and CDR2 SMNVEV (reference sequence). Trimming removed 0 bases at V and 2 bases at J, with 5 bases between. The CDR3 extends over 13 amino acids. The CDR3: CASSLSAAYEQYF. Here the CDR3 DNA reads TGTGCCAGCAGTTTATCGGCAGCCTACGAGCAGTACTTC.

The chain carries TRBV11-2 and TRBJ2-7; D perhaps matches TRBD2 (7 bases). CDR3 length: 14 amino acids. V was trimmed by 5 bases and J by 2 bases, leaving 13 bases between them. Germline V gene lookup returns CDR1 SGHAT and CDR2 FQNNGV. This CDR3 reads CASSREGGAYEQYF. The CDR3 nucleotides are TGTGCCAGCAGCCGCGAGGGGGGGGCCTACGAGCAGTACTTC.

V is TRBV6-1 and J is TRBJ2-1, with TRBD2 identical over 8 bases. The junction had 14 bases not matched to a gene; V was cut back by 4 bases and J by 3 bases. The CDR3 is 18 residues long. Germline V gene lookup returns CDR1 MNHNS and CDR2 SASEGT. This chain's CDR3 is CASSARTGAGEGYNEQFF. CDR3 in DNA: TGTGCCAGCAGTGCCAGAACTGGAGCGGGAGAAGGCTACAATGAGCAGTTCTTC.

The V and J genes are TRBV30 and TRBJ2-7, with D possibly TRBD2 on 6 matching bases. Trimming shortened V by 7 bases and J by 3 bases, and 13 bases separated the two germline ends. The length of the CDR3 is 12 residues. The germline V gene encodes CDR1 GTSNPN and CDR2 SVGIG (reference sequence). The DNA of the CDR3 is TGTGCCTATTTGGAGGGCGGCTACGAGCAGTACTTC. It codes for CAYLEGGYEQYF. Complete variable domain (other parts from reference TRBV30 and TRBJ2-7): SQTIHQWPATLVQPVGSPLSLECTVEGTSNPNLYWYRQAAGRGLQLLFYSVGIGQISSEVPQNLSASRPQDRQFILSSKKLLLSDSGFYLCAYLEGGYEQYFGPGTRLTVT.

The CDR3 reads CAWSPGLAGDGDTQYF. For the CDR3, the DNA is TGTGCCTGGAGTCCTGGACTAGCGGGGGATGGGGATACGCAGTATTTT. The chain recombines TRBV30 with TRBJ2-3, with 13 bases that match TRBD2. The CDR3 length is 16 residues. J was trimmed by 6 bases and V by 2 bases; bases with no gene match: 8. Germline CDR1 is GTSNPN and CDR2 is SVGIG (reference sequence).

This clone was detected once. The CDR3 region is CASSTVLGGQYEQYF. In DNA, the CDR3 is TGTGCCAGCAGCACCGTACTGGGAGGGCAGTACGAGCAGTACTTC. The gene calls are TRBV5-4 and TRBJ2-7, with 7 positions matching TRBD2. This CDR3 has 15 amino acids. The V segment lost 4 bases and the J segment 4 bases; nucleotides outside the gene matches: 11. Germline V CDR1 and CDR2: SGHNT, YYREEE (reference sequence).

V gene TRBV19 combines with J gene TRBJ2-2, with 7 bases identical to TRBD1. V gave up 5 bases and J gave up 6 bases; unmatched junction bases: 6. Germline values: CDR1 LNHDA, CDR2 SQIVND (reference sequence). CDR3 length: 14 amino acids. The DNA of the CDR3 is TGTGCCAGTAGTCGACAGGGTACCGCCGGGGAGCTGTTTTTT. Amino acids: CASSRQGTAGELFF.

The chain links TRBV5-6 to TRBJ2-3, with 8 positions matching TRBD2. The length of the CDR3 is 15 residues. Germline-derived CDR1 and CDR2 are SGHDT and YYEEEE. V lost 4 bases and J lost 2; bases outside the gene matches: 6. The CDR3 sequence: CASSPGGWNTDTQYF. In DNA form, the CDR3 reads TGTGCCAGCAGCCCGGGGGGGTGGAACACAGATACGCAGTATTTT.

The chain carries TRBV7-8 and TRBJ2-1; a possible D gene is TRBD2 (6 bases). The CDR3 is made up of 15 amino acids. V dropped 4 bases and J dropped 8 bases, with 18 bases sitting between them. Germline V gene data show CDR1 as SGHVS and CDR2 as FQNEAQ. The CDR3 protein is CASSWDWETTDEQFF. The CDR3 DNA is TGTGCCAGCAGCTGGGACTGGGAGACGACGGATGAGCAGTTCTTC.

The gene calls are TRBV7-2 and TRBJ2-1, with 11 bases identical to TRBD2. Germline V gene lookup returns CDR1 SGHTA and CDR2 FQGNSA. The CDR3 is made up of 16 amino acids. The ends lost 4 bases at V and 5 bases at J; junction bases unmatched: 7. As DNA, the CDR3 is TGTGCCAGCAGCTCCCGTAGCGGGAGGGCAAACAATGAGCAGTTCTTC. Translating it yields CASSSRSGRANNEQFF.

This clone was detected a few times. The J gene is TRBJ2-1, the V gene TRBV6-5; possibly TRBD2 for D (6 bases). Germline CDR1 and CDR2: MNHEY and SVGAGI. The CDR3 totals 14 residues. V lost 2 bases, J lost 8 bases, and 13 bases lay in between. Here the CDR3 reads CASSYHSGSDEQFF. The CDR3 DNA is TGTGCCAGCAGTTACCACTCCGGGAGCGATGAGCAGTTCTTC.

The V call is TRBV10-3, the J call TRBJ2-5, with a tentative D call TRBD2 (5 bases). The CDR3 has 16 residues. Germline V lookup: CDR1 ENHRY, CDR2 SYGVKD. The germline V and J ends were trimmed by 2 bases and 1 base, with 14 bases remaining between them. The CDR3 reads CAISEGAGWVQETQYF. In DNA form, the CDR3 reads TGTGCCATCAGTGAGGGCGCGGGCTGGGTCCAAGAGACCCAGTACTTC.